This T cell receptor beta chain was sequenced in a study of blood T cell repertoires in COVID-19. As for the study in general: The study drew acute and convalescent COVID-19 samples from the United States, Italy and Spain. Sources were T cells, B-cell-depleted T cells, or PBMCs; the material itself was cDNA or gDNA.

Trimming took off 6 bases at V and 0 bases at J, with 13 bases between the two ends. Germline values: CDR1 MDHEN, CDR2 SYDVKM. This CDR3 spans 15 amino acids. Per the original methods: Quantification of nucleated cells was approximated via reference gene primer amplification. Libraries were prepared by immunoSEQ multiplex PCR; TCRdb keeps only in-frame clonotypes and omits some of them. The DNA gave D and trimming, while V, J and clone size come from that table. The sample shows approximately 250,000 clones, approximately 86% of them seen only once. The chain couples TRBV28 to TRBJ2-3; D might be TRBD2 (6 bases). Sequenced: peripheral blood. The TCR sequence derives from a man aged 30 to 45 with active or convalescent COVID-19. CDR3 residues: CASRTRLGSTDTQYF. DNA of the CDR3: TGTGCCAGCAGGACAAGACTAGGGAGCACAGATACGCAGTATTTT.